This T cell receptor (beta chain) emerged from a study of molecular identifiers for immune sequencing clone quantification. Study-wide context: Four portions were sequenced after RNA from roughly 21,000 or 96,000 naive CD8 cells was split five ways in replicates.

Study-wide results and caveats: Clones of above 20 RNA copies carried over 99% of effector molecules; in naive cells they carried under 1%.

This clonotype was observed a few times. Antigen specificity is unknown. TCRdb reprocessed the PCR reads with MiXCR, giving one entry per CDR3 protein. Among approximately 320,000 distinct CDR3 sequences listed, 24% were seen once. The V gene end was trimmed by 7 bases and the J gene end by 0 bases; junction bases not matched to a gene: 8. The germline V gene has CDR1 GTSNPN and CDR2 SVGIG (reference sequence). The CDR3 contains 15 residues. The rearrangement joins TRBV30 to TRBJ2-3; 9 nucleotides align to TRBD1. The sequencing input was naive CD8+ T cells from blood, with Jurkat cell RNA spiked in. This sample's subset: FACS-sorted CD8+CD4-CCR7+CD45RA+ naive T cells. This sequence was found in a human donor in good health. Some libraries in this study had Jurkat cell RNA spiked in. CDR3 sequence reads: CALSGTGISTDTQYF. DNA of the CDR3: TGTGCCTTAAGTGGGACAGGGATTAGCACAGATACGCAGTATTTT. The entire variable domain, with the rest obtained from reference TRBV30 and TRBJ2-3, is as follows: SQTIHQWPATLVQPVGSPLSLECTVEGTSNPNLYWYRQAAGRGLQLLFYSVGIGQISSEVPQNLSASRPQDRQFILSSKKLLLSDSGFYLCALSGTGISTDTQYFGPGTRLTVL.